This T cell receptor beta chain was captured in a study of T cell clonality in common variable immunodeficiency. Study-wide results and limits: Patient heterogeneity in the CVID cohort limited correlations between repertoire features and clinical complications.

Using immunoSEQ multiplex PCR, the repertoire was profiled, and TCRdb retains in-frame clones only, with some absent. Recorded here are under 65,000 clones, none singletons. This clone occurred many times. The antigen is not known. The read finishes 3 residues shy of the CDR3 end, and the germline J gene is used to complete it. CDR1 SGHKS and CDR2 YYEKEE come from the germline V gene (reference sequence). Trimming took off 2 bases at V and 2 bases at J, with 13 bases between the two ends. The CDR3 totals 15 residues. V usage is TRBV5-5 and J usage is TRBJ1-1; the D gene is possibly TRBD1 (6 bases). The source of this sequence is a person between 18 and 69 years old in good health. The sample consisted of peripheral blood mononuclear cells. The CDR3 sequence is CASSLQGTYNTEAFF. The CDR3 bases that were read are TGTGCCAGCAGCTTACAGGGAACATACAACACTGAA.